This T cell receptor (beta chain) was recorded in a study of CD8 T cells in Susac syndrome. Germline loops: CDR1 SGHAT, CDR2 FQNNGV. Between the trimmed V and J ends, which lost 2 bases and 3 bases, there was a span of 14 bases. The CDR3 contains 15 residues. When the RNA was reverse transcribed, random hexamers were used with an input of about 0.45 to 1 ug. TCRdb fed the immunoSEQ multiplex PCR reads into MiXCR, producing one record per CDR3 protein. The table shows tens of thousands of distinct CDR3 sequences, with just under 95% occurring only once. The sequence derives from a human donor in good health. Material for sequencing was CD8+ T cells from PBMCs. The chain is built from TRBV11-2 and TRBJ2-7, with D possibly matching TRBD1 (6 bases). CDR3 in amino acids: CASSLPLGAFYEQYF. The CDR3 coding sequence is TGTGCCAGCAGCTTACCCCTGGGGGCCTTCTACGAGCAGTACTTC.